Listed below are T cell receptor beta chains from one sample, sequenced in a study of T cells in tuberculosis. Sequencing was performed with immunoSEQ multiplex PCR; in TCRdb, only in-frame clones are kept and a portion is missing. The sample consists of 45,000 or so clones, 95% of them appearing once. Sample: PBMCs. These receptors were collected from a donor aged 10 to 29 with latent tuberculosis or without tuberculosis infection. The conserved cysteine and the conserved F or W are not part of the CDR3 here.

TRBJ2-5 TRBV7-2 ASSLATRGGFQETQY
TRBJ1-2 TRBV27 ASSLSAGAEGYT
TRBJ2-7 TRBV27 ASSPLQGSRFYEQY
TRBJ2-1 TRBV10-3 AISVLAGGYNEQF
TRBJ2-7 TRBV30 AWSGKRGRAGEQY
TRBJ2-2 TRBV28 ASSQTGGGALSGELF
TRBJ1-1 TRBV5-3 ARSTEAF
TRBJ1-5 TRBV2 ASSTPGQYNQPQH
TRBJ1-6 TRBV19 ASSDRGSYNSPLH
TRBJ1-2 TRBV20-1 SAMSLYGYT
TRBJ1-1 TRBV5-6 ASSPPGFWEANTEAF
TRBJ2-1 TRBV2 ASHRDRDGLTRSSYNEQF